The 2 T cell receptor beta chains below all came from one sample that was sequenced in a study of CD8+ T cells in alopecia areata. It was cDNA, reverse transcribed from extracted RNA, that served as the sequencing template. Method: immunoSEQ multiplex PCR; TCRdb's copy keeps in-frame clones and lacks some. The sample lists 15,000 to 20,000 clones, approximately 56% occurring once. As for treatment: oral pan-JAK inhibitor, 5-10 mg twice daily. Alopecia areata patients provided lesional scalp punch biopsies and peripheral blood, both collected for the study. This sample comprised skin, obtained at week 4, from a patient treated with tofacitinib. The receptors were gathered from a human donor with alopecia areata.

This chain joins TRBV9 and TRBJ2-1; TRBD2 agrees at 10 bases. V gave up 0 bases and J gave up 7 bases; unmatched junction bases: 7. Germline lookup yields CDR1 SGDLS and CDR2 YYNGEE. The CDR3 is 16 amino acids. CDR3 coding DNA: TGTGCCAGCAGCGTAGGAAGGGGACTAGCGCAAAATGAGCAGTTCTTC. Translated, it gives CASSVGRGLAQNEQFF.

The rearrangement uses TRBV5-4 and TRBJ1-1; weak D call: TRBD1 (6 bases). The CDR3 runs to 14 residues. Germline V gene data show CDR1 as SGHNT and CDR2 as YYREEE (reference sequence). Trimming took 3 bases from V and 4 from J, leaving 13 bases between them. CDR3 loop: CASSSRGRPTEAFF. The CDR3 coding sequence is TGTGCCAGCAGCTCCCGGGGGCGACCCACTGAAGCTTTCTTT.